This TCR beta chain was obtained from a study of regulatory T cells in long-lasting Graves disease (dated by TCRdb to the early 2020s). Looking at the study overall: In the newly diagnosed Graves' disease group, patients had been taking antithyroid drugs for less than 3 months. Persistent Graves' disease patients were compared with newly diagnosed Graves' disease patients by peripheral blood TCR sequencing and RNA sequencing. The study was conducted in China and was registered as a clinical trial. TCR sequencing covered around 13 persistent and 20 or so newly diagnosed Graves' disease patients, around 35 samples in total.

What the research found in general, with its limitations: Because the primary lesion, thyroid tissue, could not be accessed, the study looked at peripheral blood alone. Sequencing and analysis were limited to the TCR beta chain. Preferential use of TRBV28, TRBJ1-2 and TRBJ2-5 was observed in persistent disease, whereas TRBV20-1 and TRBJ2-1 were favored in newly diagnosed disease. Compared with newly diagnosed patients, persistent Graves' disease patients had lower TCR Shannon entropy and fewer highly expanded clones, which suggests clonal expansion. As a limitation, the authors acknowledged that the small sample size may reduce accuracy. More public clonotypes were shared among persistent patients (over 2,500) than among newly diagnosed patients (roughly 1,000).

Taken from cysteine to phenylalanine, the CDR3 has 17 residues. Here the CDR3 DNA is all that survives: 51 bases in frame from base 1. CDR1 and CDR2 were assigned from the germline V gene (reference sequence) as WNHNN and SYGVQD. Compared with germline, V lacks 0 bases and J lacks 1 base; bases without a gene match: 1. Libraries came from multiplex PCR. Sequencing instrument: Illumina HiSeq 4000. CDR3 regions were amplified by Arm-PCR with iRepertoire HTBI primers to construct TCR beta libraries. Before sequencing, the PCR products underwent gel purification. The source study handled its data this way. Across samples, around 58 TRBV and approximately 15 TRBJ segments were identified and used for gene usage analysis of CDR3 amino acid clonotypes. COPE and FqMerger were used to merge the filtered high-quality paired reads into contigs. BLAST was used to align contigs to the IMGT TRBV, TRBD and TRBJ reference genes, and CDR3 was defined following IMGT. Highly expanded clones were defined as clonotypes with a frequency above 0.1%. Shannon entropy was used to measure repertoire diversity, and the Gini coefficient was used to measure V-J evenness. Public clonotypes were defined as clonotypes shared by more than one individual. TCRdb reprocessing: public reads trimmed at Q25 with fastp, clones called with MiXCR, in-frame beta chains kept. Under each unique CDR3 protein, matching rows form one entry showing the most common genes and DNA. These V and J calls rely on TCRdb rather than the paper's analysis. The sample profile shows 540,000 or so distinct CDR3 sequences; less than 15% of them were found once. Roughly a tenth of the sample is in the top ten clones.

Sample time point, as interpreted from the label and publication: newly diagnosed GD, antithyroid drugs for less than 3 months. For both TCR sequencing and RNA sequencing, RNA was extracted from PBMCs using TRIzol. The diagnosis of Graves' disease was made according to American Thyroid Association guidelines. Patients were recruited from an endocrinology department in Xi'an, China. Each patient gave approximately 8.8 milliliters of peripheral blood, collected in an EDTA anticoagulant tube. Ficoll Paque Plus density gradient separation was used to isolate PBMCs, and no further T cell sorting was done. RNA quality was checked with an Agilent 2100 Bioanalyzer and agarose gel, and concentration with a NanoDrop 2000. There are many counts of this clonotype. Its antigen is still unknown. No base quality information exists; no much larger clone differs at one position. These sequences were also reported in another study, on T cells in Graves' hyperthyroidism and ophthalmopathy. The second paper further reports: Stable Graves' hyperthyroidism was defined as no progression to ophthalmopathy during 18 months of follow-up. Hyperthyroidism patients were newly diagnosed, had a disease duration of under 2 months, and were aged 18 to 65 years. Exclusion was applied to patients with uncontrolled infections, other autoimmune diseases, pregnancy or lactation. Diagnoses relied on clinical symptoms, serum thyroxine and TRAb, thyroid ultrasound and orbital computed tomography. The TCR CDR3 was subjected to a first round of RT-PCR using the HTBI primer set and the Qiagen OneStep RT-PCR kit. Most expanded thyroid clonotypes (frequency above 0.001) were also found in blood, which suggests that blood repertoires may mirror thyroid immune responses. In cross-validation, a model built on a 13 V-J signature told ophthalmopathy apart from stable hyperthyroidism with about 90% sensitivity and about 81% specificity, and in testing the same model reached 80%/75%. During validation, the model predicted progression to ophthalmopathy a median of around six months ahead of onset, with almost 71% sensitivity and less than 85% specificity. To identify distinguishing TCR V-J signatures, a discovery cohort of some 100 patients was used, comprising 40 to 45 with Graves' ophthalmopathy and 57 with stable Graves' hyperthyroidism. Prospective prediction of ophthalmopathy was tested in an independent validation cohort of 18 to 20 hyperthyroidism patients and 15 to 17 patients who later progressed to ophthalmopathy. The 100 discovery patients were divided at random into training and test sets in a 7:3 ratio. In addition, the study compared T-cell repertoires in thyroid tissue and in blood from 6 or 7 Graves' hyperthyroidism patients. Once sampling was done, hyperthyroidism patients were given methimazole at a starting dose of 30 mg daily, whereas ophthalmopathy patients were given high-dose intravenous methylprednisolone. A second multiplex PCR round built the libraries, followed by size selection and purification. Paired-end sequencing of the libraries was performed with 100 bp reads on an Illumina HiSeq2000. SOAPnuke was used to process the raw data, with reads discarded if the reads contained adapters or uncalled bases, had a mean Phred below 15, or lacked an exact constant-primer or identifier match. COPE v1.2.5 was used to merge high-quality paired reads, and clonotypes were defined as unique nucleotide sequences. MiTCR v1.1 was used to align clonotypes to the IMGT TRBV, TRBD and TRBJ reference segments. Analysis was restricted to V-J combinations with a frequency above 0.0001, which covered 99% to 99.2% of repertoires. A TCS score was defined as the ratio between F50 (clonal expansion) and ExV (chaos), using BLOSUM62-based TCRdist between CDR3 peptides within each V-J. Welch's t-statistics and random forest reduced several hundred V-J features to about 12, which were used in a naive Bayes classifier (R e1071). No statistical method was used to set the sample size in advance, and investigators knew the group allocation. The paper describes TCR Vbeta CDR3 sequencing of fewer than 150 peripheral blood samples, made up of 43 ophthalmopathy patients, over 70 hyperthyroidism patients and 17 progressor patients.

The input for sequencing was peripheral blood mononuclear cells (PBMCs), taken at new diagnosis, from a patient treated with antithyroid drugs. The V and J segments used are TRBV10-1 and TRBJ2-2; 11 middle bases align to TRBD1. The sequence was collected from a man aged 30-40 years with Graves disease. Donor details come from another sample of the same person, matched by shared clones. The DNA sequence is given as TGCGCCAGCAGTGAGTCGGGGACAGGGGGGAACACCGGGGAGCTGTTTTTT. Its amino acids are CASSESGTGGNTGELFF.